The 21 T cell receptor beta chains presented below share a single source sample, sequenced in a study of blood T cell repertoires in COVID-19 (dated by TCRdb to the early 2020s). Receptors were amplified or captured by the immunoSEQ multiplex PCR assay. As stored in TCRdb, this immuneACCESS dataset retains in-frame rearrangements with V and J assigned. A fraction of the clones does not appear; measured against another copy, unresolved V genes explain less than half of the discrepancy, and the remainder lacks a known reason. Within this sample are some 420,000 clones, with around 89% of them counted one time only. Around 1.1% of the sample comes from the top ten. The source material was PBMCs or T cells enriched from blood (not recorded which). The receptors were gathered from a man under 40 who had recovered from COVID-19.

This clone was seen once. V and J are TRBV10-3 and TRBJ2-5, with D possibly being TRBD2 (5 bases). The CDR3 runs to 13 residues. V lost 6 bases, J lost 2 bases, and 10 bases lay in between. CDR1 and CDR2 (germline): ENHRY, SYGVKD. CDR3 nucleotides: TGTGCCATCAGCGCCACTAGGCAAGAGACCCAGTACTTC. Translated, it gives CAISATRQETQYF.

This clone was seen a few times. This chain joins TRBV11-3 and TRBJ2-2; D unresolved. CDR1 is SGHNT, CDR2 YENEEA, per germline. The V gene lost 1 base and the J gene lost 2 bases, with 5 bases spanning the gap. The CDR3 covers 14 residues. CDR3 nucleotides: TGTGCCAGCAGCTTAGGAGGTAACACCGGGGAGCTGTTTTTT. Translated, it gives CASSLGGNTGELFF.

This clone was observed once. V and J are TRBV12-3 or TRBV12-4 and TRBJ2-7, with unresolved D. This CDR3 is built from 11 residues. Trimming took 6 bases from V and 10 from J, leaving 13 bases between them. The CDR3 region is CASSQSRGQYF. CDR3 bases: TGTGCCAGCAGCCAGTCCCGCGGCCAGTACTTC.

CDR3 residues: CASSSGTDPDTQYF. In DNA, the CDR3 is TGTGCCAGCAGCTCCGGGACAGACCCAGATACGCAGTATTTT. This chain connects TRBV7-9 to TRBJ2-3; 7 bases line up with TRBD1. CDR1 and CDR2 from the germline V gene are SEHNR and FQNEAQ (reference sequence). The CDR3 runs to 14 residues. Unmatched junction bases numbered 5, after V lost 4 bases and J lost 4 bases.

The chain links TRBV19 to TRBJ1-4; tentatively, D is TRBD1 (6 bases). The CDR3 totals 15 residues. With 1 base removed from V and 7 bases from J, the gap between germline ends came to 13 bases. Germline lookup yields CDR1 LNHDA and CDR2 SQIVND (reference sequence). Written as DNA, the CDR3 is TGTGCCAGTAGTATAGCGGCAGGGGCGCGTGAAAAACTGTTTTTT. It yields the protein CASSIAAGAREKLFF.

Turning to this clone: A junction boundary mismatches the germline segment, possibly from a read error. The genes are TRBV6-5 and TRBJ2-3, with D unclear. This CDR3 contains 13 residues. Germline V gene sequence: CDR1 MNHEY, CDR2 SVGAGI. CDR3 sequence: CAGSFSPTDTQYF. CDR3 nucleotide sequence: TGTGCCGGCAGTTTTTCTCCCACAGATACGCAGTATTTT.

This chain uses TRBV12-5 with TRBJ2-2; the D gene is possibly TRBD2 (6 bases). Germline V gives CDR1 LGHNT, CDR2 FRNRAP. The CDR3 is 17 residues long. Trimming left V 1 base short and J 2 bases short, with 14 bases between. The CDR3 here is CASGLGDFRLNTGELFF. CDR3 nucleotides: TGTGCTAGTGGTTTGGGGGACTTCCGCTTAAACACCGGGGAGCTGTTTTTT.

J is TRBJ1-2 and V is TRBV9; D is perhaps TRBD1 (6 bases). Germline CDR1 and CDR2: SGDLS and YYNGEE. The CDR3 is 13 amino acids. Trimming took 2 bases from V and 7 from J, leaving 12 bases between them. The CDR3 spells CASSVGGRSGYTF. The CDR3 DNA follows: TGTGCCAGCAGCGTCGGGGGGCGGAGTGGCTACACCTTC.

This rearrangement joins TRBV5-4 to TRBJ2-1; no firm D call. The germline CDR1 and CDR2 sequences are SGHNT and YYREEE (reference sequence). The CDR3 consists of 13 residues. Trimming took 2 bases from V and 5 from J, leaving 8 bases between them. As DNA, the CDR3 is TGTGCCAGCAGCTTCCGCGGCCACAATGAGCAGTTCTTC. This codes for CASSFRGHNEQFF.

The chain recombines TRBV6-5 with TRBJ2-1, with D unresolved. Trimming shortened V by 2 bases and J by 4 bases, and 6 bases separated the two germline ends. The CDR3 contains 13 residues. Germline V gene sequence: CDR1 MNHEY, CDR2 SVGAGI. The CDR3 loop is CASSYGGYNEQFF. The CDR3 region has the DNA TGTGCCAGCAGTTACGGCGGTTACAATGAGCAGTTCTTC.

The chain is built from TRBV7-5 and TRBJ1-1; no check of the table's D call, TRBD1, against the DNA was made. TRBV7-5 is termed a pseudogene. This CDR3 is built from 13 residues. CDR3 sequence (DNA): TGTGTCAGAAGCTCAGGGGGTTTCACTGAAGCTTTCTTT. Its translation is CVRSSGGFTEAFF.

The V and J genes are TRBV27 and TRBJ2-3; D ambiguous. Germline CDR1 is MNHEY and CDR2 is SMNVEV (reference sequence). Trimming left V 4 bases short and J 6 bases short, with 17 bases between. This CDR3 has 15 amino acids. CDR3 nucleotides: TGTGCCAGCAGTTACTCGTTCCGTTCACTGGATACGCAGTATTTT. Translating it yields CASSYSFRSLDTQYF.

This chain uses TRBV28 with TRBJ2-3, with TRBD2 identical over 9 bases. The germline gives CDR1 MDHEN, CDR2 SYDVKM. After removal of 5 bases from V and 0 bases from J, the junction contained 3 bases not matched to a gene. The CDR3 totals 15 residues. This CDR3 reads CASSLLAGSTDTQYF. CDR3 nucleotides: TGTGCCAGCAGTCTGCTAGCGGGGAGCACAGATACGCAGTATTTT.

CDR3 DNA: TGTGCCAGCAGCCCGCCGGGACTACCTGAGGAGCAGTACTTC. It encodes CASSPPGLPEEQYF. This chain links TRBV3-1 (or the pseudogene TRBV3-2) with TRBJ2-7; 7 bases are a match to TRBD2. The CDR3 runs 14 residues. V gave up 4 bases and J gave up 7 bases; unmatched junction bases: 10. The germline CDR1 and CDR2 sequences are LGHDT and YNNKEL (reference sequence).

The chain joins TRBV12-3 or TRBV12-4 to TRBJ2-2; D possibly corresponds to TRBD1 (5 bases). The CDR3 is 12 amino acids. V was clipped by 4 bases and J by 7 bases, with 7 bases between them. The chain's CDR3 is CASSSGRGELFF. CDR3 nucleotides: TGTGCCAGCAGTTCAGGGCGCGGGGAGCTGTTTTTT.

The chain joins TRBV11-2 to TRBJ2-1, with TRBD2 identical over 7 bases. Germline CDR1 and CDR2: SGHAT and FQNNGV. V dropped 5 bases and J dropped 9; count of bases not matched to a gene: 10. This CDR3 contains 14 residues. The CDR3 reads CASSLGLVGGEQFF. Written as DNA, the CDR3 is TGTGCCAGCAGCCTCGGACTAGTGGGGGGTGAGCAGTTCTTC. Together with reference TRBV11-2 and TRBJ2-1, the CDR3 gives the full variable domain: EAGVAQSPRYKIIEKRQSVAFWCNPISGHATLYWYQQILGQGPKLLIQFQNNGVVDDSQLPKDRFSAERLKGVDSTLKIQPAKLEDSAVYLCASSLGLVGGEQFFGPGTRLTVL.

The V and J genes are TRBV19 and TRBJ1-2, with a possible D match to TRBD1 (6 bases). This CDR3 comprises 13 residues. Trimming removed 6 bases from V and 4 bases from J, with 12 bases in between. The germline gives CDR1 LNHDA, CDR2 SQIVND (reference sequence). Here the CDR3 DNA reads TGTGCCAGTAGGTCGGCAGGGGTCTATGGCTACACCTTC. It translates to CASRSAGVYGYTF.

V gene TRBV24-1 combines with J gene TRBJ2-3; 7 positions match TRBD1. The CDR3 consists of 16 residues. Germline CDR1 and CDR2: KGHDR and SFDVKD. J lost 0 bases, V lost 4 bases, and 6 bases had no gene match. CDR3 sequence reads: CATSETGTASTDTQYF. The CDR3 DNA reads TGTGCCACCAGTGAAACCGGGACAGCTAGCACAGATACGCAGTATTTT.

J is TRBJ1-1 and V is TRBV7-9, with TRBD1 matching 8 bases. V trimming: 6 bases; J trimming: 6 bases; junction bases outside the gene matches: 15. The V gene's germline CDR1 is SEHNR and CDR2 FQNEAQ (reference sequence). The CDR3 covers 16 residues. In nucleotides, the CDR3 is TGTGCCAGCAGTTTCCCCCGGGACAGGAGGTCCGCTGAAGCTTTCTTT. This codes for CASSFPRDRRSAEAFF.

The CDR3 here is CATWGADRINSPLHF. The DNA for the CDR3 is TGTGCCACCTGGGGAGCGGACAGGATCAATTCACCCCTCCACTTT. The V call is TRBV28, the J call TRBJ1-6; 7 bases line up with TRBD1. The CDR3 loop spans 15 amino acids. Germline values: CDR1 MDHEN, CDR2 SYDVKM. The J segment lost 7 bases and the V segment lost 10 bases, leaving 13 bases of the junction unmatched.

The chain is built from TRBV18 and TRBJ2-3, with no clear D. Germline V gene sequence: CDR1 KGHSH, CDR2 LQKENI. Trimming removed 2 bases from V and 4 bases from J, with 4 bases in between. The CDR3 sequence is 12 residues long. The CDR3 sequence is CASSPVADTQYF. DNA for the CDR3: TGTGCCAGCTCACCAGTCGCAGATACGCAGTATTTT.